One and the same sample provided the 14 T cell receptor beta chains below, sequenced in a study of blood T cell repertoires in COVID-19 (dated by TCRdb to the early 2020s). Library preparation used the immunoSEQ multiplex PCR assay. Sourced from immuneACCESS, this table was stored by TCRdb with only in-frame sequences that have V and J called. A share of the clones is absent; for the studies checked, an unresolved V gene accounts for under half, and the remainder has no known explanation. Here the sample has 200,000 to 250,000 clones; roughly nine tenths occur a single time. 0.75% to 1% of the sample goes to the ten largest clones. Material for sequencing was peripheral blood. The receptor source for this set is a man aged 60 to 69 with COVID-19, enrolled during active disease.

This clone showed up just a few times. The chain links TRBV7-3 to TRBJ2-2; 8 positions agree with TRBD2. The length of the CDR3 is 15 residues. The V and J ends lost 2 bases and 7 bases, in that order; junction bases with no gene match: 6. Germline V gene sequence: CDR1 SGHTA, CDR2 FQGTGA. The CDR3 protein is CASSLGGRYSGELFF. DNA for the CDR3: TGTGCCAGCAGCTTAGGCGGGAGGTATAGCGGGGAGCTGTTTTTT.

The chain uses TRBV28 and TRBJ2-7; TRBD1 matches at 8 bases. CDR1 and CDR2 (germline): MDHEN, SYDVKM. The CDR3 runs to 14 residues. Unmatched junction bases numbered 11, after V lost 7 bases and J lost 6 bases. CDR3 protein: CASTRPGTGGEQYF. CDR3 nucleotide sequence: TGTGCCAGCACCCGCCCCGGGACAGGCGGCGAGCAGTACTTC.

The DNA for the CDR3 is TGTGCCAGCAGCGTGGGGACAGTGGCGCATGAAAAACTGTTTTTT. This gives the protein CASSVGTVAHEKLFF. V usage is TRBV7-9 and J usage is TRBJ1-4; TRBD1 agrees at 7 bases. Losses at the gene ends were 5 bases for V and 6 bases for J; bases not matched to a gene: 9. The CDR3 contains 15 residues. Germline CDR1 and CDR2: SEHNR and FQNEAQ (reference sequence).

V and J are TRBV4-1 and TRBJ2-3; 12 positions match TRBD2. This CDR3 has 16 amino acids. Germline V CDR1 and CDR2: MGHRA, YSYEKL. The V segment lost 4 bases and the J segment 3 bases; nucleotides outside the gene matches: 5. The CDR3 DNA reads TGCGCCAGCAGCCCGACTAGCGGGAGAGGTACAGATACGCAGTATTTT. Translated, it gives CASSPTSGRGTDTQYF.

The chain joins TRBV11-1 to TRBJ1-5; D ambiguous. This CDR3 region has 13 residues. V gave up 0 bases and J gave up 4 bases, with 4 bases separating them. The germline V gene has CDR1 SGHAT and CDR2 FQDESV (reference sequence). CDR3 DNA sequence: TGTGCCAGCAGCTTAGCGGAGAATCAGCCCCAGCATTTT. Its protein product is CASSLAENQPQHF.

The chain links TRBV9 to TRBJ2-7; D is perhaps TRBD1 (5 bases). The CDR3 runs 14 residues. The germline V and J ends were trimmed by 0 bases and 2 bases, with 9 bases remaining between them. The germline gives CDR1 SGDLS, CDR2 YYNGEE. The CDR3 DNA reads as TGTGCCAGCAGCGTAGCTGCGACAGCCTACGAGCAGTACTTC. It codes for CASSVAATAYEQYF. Variable domain in full (rest from reference TRBV9 and TRBJ2-7): DSGVTQTPKHLITATGQRVTLRCSPRSGDLSVYWYQQSLDQGLQFLIQYYNGEERAKGNILERFSAQQFPDLHSELNLSSLELGDSALYFCASSVAATAYEQYFGPGTRLTVT.

V and J are TRBV12-3 or TRBV12-4 and TRBJ2-2; the D is unclear. The CDR3 runs 13 residues. The V end was cut by 2 bases, the J end by 5 bases, with 6 bases between. CDR3 coding DNA: TGTGCCAGCAGTTTAAAGAGAACCGGGGAGCTGTTTTTT. Translation: CASSLKRTGELFF.

The CDR3 sequence is CASSPMSGLSSYEQYF. The CDR3 DNA sequence: TGTGCCAGCAGCCCTATGAGCGGGTTAAGCTCCTACGAGCAGTACTTC. The chain has TRBV7-8 and TRBJ2-7; TRBD2 is a possible D gene (6 bases). This CDR3 has 16 amino acids. Germline lookup yields CDR1 SGHVS and CDR2 FQNEAQ. V was shortened by 5 bases and J by 0 bases, with 17 bases between the two germline ends.

J is TRBJ2-1 and V is TRBV5-1; 9 positions agree with TRBD2. This CDR3 comprises 16 residues. V was pared by 0 bases and J by 9 bases, with 10 bases of the junction left unmatched. Germline V lookup: CDR1 SGHRS, CDR2 YFSETQ. CDR3 amino acids: CASSLEGVAGAGEQFF. The CDR3 DNA reads as TGCGCCAGCAGCTTGGAGGGTGTAGCGGGGGCGGGTGAGCAGTTCTTC.

V gene TRBV2 combines with J gene TRBJ1-1; 10 bases match TRBD1. This CDR3 has 14 residues. The trim removed 6 bases at V and 3 bases at J, leaving 4 bases unmatched. CDR1 is SNHLY and CDR2 is FYNNEI in the germline V gene. The CDR3 loop is CASRQDRGYTEAFF. CDR3 in DNA: TGTGCCAGCAGACAGGACAGGGGGTACACTGAAGCTTTCTTT.

The gene calls are TRBV30 and TRBJ2-2; 14 nucleotides agree with TRBD2. Per germline, CDR1 GTSNPN and CDR2 SVGIG (reference sequence). V lost 1 base, J lost 4 bases, and 2 bases stayed unmatched. The CDR3 totals 16 residues. The CDR3 bases are TGTGCCTGGAGTGGACTAGCGGGAGGGCCCACCGGGGAGCTGTTTTTT. As protein: CAWSGLAGGPTGELFF.

The genes are TRBV12-1 and TRBJ2-7; the table's D call, TRBD1, has no DNA check behind it. TRBV12-1 is shown as a pseudogene. The CDR3 is 15 amino acids. The CDR3 here is CASSSTRDRGYEQYF. The CDR3 nucleotides read TGTGCCAGCAGCTCCACCCGGGACAGGGGCTACGAGCAGTACTTC.

With respect to this clone: Other DNA variants within this sample encode the same CDR3. The chain combines TRBV29-1 with TRBJ2-2; D gene uncertain. CDR1 is SQVTM, CDR2 ANQGSEA, per germline. Between the trimmed V and J ends, which lost 5 bases and 4 bases, there was a span of 5 bases. This CDR3 has 11 residues. The CDR3: CSVRSTGELFF. In DNA, the CDR3 is TGCAGCGTTCGTAGCACCGGGGAGCTGTTTTTT.

The gene calls are TRBV6-5 and TRBJ1-3; D is unresolved. V was cut by 6 bases and J by 5 bases, with 11 bases left in between. The germline V gene encodes CDR1 MNHEY and CDR2 SVGAGI. CDR3 length equals 13 residues. The CDR3 nucleotides read TGTGCCAGCAGCTCTCCGACTAGAAACACCATATATTTT. Protein sequence: CASSSPTRNTIYF.